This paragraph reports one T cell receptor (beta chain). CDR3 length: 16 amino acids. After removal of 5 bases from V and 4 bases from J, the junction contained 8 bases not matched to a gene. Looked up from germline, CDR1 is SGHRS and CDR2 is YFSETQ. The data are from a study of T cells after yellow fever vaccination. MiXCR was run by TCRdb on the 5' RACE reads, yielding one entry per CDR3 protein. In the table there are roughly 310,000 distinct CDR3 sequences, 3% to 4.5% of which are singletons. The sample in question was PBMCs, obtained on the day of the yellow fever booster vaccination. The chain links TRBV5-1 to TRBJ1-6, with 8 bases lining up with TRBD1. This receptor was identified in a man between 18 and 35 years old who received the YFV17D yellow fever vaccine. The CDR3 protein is CASRGTGGAYNSPLHF. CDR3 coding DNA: TGCGCCAGCAGAGGGACAGGAGGGGCTTATAATTCACCCCTCCACTTT.